The 3 T cell receptor beta chains below come from one sample, sequenced in a study of patients and donors after allogeneic stem cell transplantation. One entry per CDR3 protein, called by TCRdb with MiXCR from the RT-PCR reads. The data show tens of thousands of distinct CDR3 sequences, with roughly 43% seen just once and about 58% held by the top ten. Specimen: blood, either unsorted or a sorted T cell fraction (not recorded which). All receptors come from a human donor who was either an allogeneic HSCT recipient or a stem cell or donor lymphocyte infusion donor (not recorded which). It is not recorded whose cells these are; they may come from a transplant donor.

This clonotype was counted only a few times. The rearrangement joins TRBV21-1 to TRBJ1-2; the D call in the table, TRBD1, was not verified against the DNA. TRBV21-1 is a documented pseudogene. The CDR3 consists of 15 residues. The CDR3 here is CASSGVGETNYGYTF. The CDR3 nucleotides read TGTGCCAGCAGCGGAGTGGGGGAGACTAACTATGGCTACACCTTC.

This clonotype was counted between two and nine times. The chain has TRBV5-6 and TRBJ1-2; 7 bases agree with TRBD1. CDR1 and CDR2 (germline): SGHDT, YYEEEE. J gave up 7 bases and V 1 base, and 7 bases lay outside the gene matches. CDR3 length equals 14 residues. CDR3 region: CASSLSGQLSGYTF. DNA for the CDR3: TGTGCCAGCAGCTTGTCGGGACAGCTATCTGGCTACACCTTC.

The rearrangement joins TRBV6-5 to TRBJ1-2, with D hard to call. The V gene lost 0 bases and the J gene lost 3 bases, with 14 bases spanning the gap. The germline CDR1 and CDR2 sequences are MNHEY and SVGAGI. The CDR3 covers 16 residues. The CDR3 coding sequence is TGTGCCAGCAGTTACTCGATCTTAAAGGAGGACTATGGCTACACCTTC. Translated, it gives CASSYSILKEDYGYTF.